This T cell receptor beta chain was found in a study of cytomegalovirus exposure and HLA in healthy donors. This clone is a singleton in its sample. Its antigen is currently unknown. The study's findings and limits: Cytomegalovirus association was assigned to about 150 TCR beta chains. First-cohort TCR clusters tended to co-occur in the roughly 130 validation repertoires, a later analysis found.

TCRdb's copy holds only in-frame clones and misses some; the assay was immunoSEQ multiplex PCR. Here the sample spans 250,000 to 400,000 clones, over 75% being singletons. Trimming cost V 10 bases and J 0 bases, with 13 bases left between them. This CDR3 comprises 13 residues. Germline V CDR1 and CDR2: SNHLY, FYNNEI. The chain is built from TRBV2 and TRBJ2-7; perhaps TRBD1 as D (5 bases). Sequencing was done on a sample of PBMCs. The receptor comes from a man aged 25-45 years in good health and CMV-seronegative. The CDR3 reads CATEDRNSYEQYF. In DNA, the CDR3 is TGTGCCACAGAAGACAGAAACTCCTACGAGCAGTACTTC.